The text below deals with one T cell receptor beta chain. Its specificity is not known. Sample time point: recipient sample about 28 days before transplant, after cytoreduction. The data belong to a study of T cell clonotyping in hematopoietic cell transplantation. Study-level background: Recipients' pretransplant samples followed cytoreduction.

Study findings and constraints: Without cell sorting, CD4 versus CD8 contributions remain unresolved.

CDR1 and CDR2 from the germline V gene are LNHDA and SQIVND (reference sequence). Trimming took 2 bases from V and 5 from J, leaving 21 bases between them. The CDR3 has 17 amino acids. Only in-frame clones appear in the TCRdb table, and some are missing; sequencing was by immunoSEQ multiplex PCR. The data contain some 26,000 clones, 82% of them singletons. The chain couples TRBV19 to TRBJ1-1; a weak D match, TRBD1 (5 bases). The receptor comes from a man aged 35 to 55 with acute myeloid leukemia. Some clones in this sample may be carry-over from other donors' samples. Material: peripheral blood mononuclear cells, obtained before stem cell transplant. CDR3 sequence: CASSIYKFGQKGTEAFF. In nucleotides, the CDR3 is TGTGCCAGTAGTATATACAAGTTTGGTCAAAAGGGGACTGAAGCTTTCTTT.